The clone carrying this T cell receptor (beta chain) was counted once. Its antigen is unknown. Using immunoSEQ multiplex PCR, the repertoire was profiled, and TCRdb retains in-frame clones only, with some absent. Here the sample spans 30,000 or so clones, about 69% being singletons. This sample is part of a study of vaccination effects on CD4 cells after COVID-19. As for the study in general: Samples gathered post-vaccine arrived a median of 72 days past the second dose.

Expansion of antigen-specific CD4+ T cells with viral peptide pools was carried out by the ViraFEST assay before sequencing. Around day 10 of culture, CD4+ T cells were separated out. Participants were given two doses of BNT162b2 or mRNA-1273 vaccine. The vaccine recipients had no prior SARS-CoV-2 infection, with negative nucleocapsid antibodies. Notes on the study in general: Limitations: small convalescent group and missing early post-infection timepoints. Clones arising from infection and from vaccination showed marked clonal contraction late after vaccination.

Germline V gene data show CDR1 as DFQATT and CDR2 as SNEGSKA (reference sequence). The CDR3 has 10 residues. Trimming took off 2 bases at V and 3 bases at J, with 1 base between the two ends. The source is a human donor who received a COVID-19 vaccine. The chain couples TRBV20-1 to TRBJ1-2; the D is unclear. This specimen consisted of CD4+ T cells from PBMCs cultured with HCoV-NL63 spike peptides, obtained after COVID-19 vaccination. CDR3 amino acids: CSARHYGYTF. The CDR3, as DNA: TGCAGTGCTAGACACTATGGCTACACCTTC.